These T cell receptor beta chains were read from a single sample in a study of control samples from healthy donors and cancer patients. Clones were read by immunoSEQ multiplex PCR, and TCRdb kept only the in-frame ones, dropping some. This sample has under 140,000 clones; over 75% occur once, and the top ten carry less than 4%. Specimen: PBMCs. Every receptor here comes from a woman in her sixties with lung cancer. Both conserved end residues are part of each CDR3. A D gene is named only where the DNA matches it firmly. Rows give clone size only sometimes, using once, few, many, or a class for an expanded clone.

J: TRBJ2-7
V: TRBV5-4
size: .
D: .
CDR3: CASSLANSYEQYF
DNA: TGTGCCAGCAGCTTGGCCAATTCCTACGAGCAGTACTTC

J: TRBJ1-5
V: TRBV6-5
size: .
D: .
CDR3: CASKGGDYQPQHF
DNA: TGTGCCAGCAAGGGGGGTGACTATCAGCCCCAGCATTTT

J: TRBJ1-3
V: TRBV14
size: .
D: TRBD1
CDR3: CASSHDRGLITGNTIYF
DNA: TGTGCCAGCAGCCACGACAGGGGGCTAATAACTGGAAACACCATATATTTT

J: TRBJ2-2
V: TRBV24-1
size: .
D: .
CDR3: CATSDLGGADTGELFF
DNA: TGTGCCACCAGTGATTTGGGGGGGGCGGACACCGGGGAGCTGTTTTTT

J: TRBJ2-7
V: TRBV5-4
size: once
D: .
CDR3: CASSLELSYEQYF
DNA: TGTGCCAGCAGCTTGGAACTATCCTACGAGCAGTACTTC

J: TRBJ1-2
V: TRBV24-1
size: .
D: TRBD1
CDR3: CATSDDRVGYGYTF
DNA: TGTGCCACCAGTGACGACAGGGTGGGATATGGCTACACCTTC

J: TRBJ1-2
V: TRBV7-3
size: .
D: TRBD1
CDR3: CASSGADRVGGYTF
DNA: TGTGCCAGCAGCGGGGCCGACAGGGTTGGCGGCTACACCTTC

J: TRBJ1-1
V: TRBV3-1/TRBV3-2
size: .
D: .
CDR3: CASSQGSTENTEAFF
DNA: TGTGCCAGCAGCCAAGGTTCGACGGAGAACACTGAAGCTTTCTTT

J: TRBJ2-5
V: TRBV5-1
size: .
D: .
CDR3: CASSSLFGFQETQYF
DNA: TGCGCCAGCAGCTCCCTTTTCGGGTTCCAAGAGACCCAGTACTTC

J: TRBJ1-1
V: TRBV6-4
size: .
D: .
CDR3: CASSDGTQGNTEAFF
DNA: TGTGCCAGCAGTGACGGCACACAGGGAAACACTGAAGCTTTCTTT

J: TRBJ1-1
V: TRBV11-2
size: .
D: TRBD1
CDR3: CASSFAGTAKELF
DNA: TGTGCCAGCAGCTTCGCAGGGACAGCCAAGGAACTCTTT

J: TRBJ2-7
V: TRBV28
size: .
D: .
CDR3: CASSPASVGSYEQYF
DNA: TGTGCCAGCAGCCCCGCGTCAGTAGGGTCCTACGAGCAGTACTTC

J: TRBJ1-2
V: TRBV27
size: .
D: .
CDR3: CASSYVATSNYGYTF
DNA: TGTGCCAGCAGTTACGTGGCAACCTCTAACTATGGCTACACCTTC

J: TRBJ1-2
V: TRBV5-6
size: .
D: .
CDR3: CASSPNINYGYTF
DNA: TGTGCCAGCAGCCCGAATATAAACTATGGCTACACCTTC

J: TRBJ2-2
V: TRBV5-1
size: .
D: TRBD1
CDR3: CASGYGTGSTGELFF
DNA: TGCGCCAGCGGTTACGGGACAGGGAGCACCGGGGAGCTGTTTTTT

J: TRBJ1-4
V: TRBV21-1
size: .
D: .
CDR3: CASSKRAYKESSTNEKLFF
DNA: TGTGCCAGCAGCAAAAGAGCCTACAAGGAGTCCTCAACTAATGAAAAACTGTTTTTT

J: TRBJ1-2
V: TRBV19
size: .
D: TRBD1
CDR3: CASSMGRGRGDYGYTF
DNA: TGTGCCAGTAGTATGGGGCGCGGCAGGGGGGACTATGGCTACACCTTC

J: TRBJ1-3
V: TRBV19
size: .
D: .
CDR3: CASSIGKGNTIYF
DNA: TGTGCCAGTAGTATCGGGAAAGGAAACACCATATATTTT

J: TRBJ2-3
V: TRBV6-4
size: .
D: .
CDR3: CASSDPGSDTQYF
DNA: TGTGCCAGCAGTGATCCCGGGAGCGATACGCAGTATTTT

J: TRBJ2-2
V: TRBV5-1
size: .
D: .
CDR3: CASSRGTAGTGELFF
DNA: TGCGCCAGCAGCCGGGGAACAGCCGGGACCGGGGAGCTGTTTTTT

J: TRBJ2-1
V: TRBV5-1
size: .
D: TRBD2
CDR3: CASSLASGVYNEQFF
DNA: TGCGCCAGCAGCTTGGCTAGCGGAGTCTACAATGAGCAGTTCTTC

J: TRBJ2-3
V: TRBV24-1
size: .
D: .
CDR3: CATSDSGSPTDTQYF
DNA: TGTGCCACCAGTGATTCTGGCAGCCCCACAGATACGCAGTATTTT

J: TRBJ2-2
V: TRBV20-1
size: .
D: .
CDR3: CSASSAGVAGELFF
DNA: TGCAGTGCTAGTAGTGCAGGGGTCGCCGGGGAGCTGTTTTTT

J: TRBJ1-4
V: TRBV18
size: once
D: TRBD1
CDR3: CASSPSPGQGKMLFF
DNA: TGTGCCAGCTCACCCTCGCCGGGACAGGGGAAAATGTTGTTTTTT

J: TRBJ1-5
V: TRBV12-2
size: few
D: .
CDR3: CASRLDRGSNQPQHF
DNA: TGTGCAAGTCGCTTAGACAGGGGGAGCAATCAGCCCCAGCATTTT

J: TRBJ1-5
V: TRBV6-4
size: .
D: .
CDR3: CASSFNSNQPQHF
DNA: TGTGCCAGCAGTTTTAATAGCAATCAGCCCCAGCATTTT

J: TRBJ2-3
V: TRBV11-2
size: .
D: TRBD1
CDR3: CASSLAGQLTDTQYF
DNA: TGTGCCAGCAGCTTAGCGGGACAGCTCACAGATACGCAGTATTTT

J: TRBJ1-4
V: TRBV29-1
size: .
D: TRBD1
CDR3: CSVAGGVNEKLFF
DNA: TGCAGCGTTGCAGGGGGAGTTAATGAAAAACTGTTTTTT

J: TRBJ2-1
V: TRBV19
size: .
D: TRBD2
CDR3: CASSIDTGLAGYNEQFF
DNA: TGTGCCAGTAGTATAGATACGGGACTAGCGGGTTACAATGAGCAGTTCTTC

J: TRBJ2-3
V: TRBV5-1
size: .
D: .
CDR3: CASSPDMGHTDTQYF
DNA: TGCGCCAGCAGCCCCGATATGGGGCACACAGATACGCAGTATTTT

J: TRBJ1-4
V: TRBV4-1
size: .
D: .
CDR3: CASSQDRFPKLFF
DNA: TGCGCCAGCAGCCAAGATCGGTTTCCAAAACTGTTTTTT

J: TRBJ1-1
V: TRBV29-1
size: .
D: TRBD1
CDR3: CSVDGQGPFMNTEAFF
DNA: TGCAGCGTTGACGGACAGGGGCCCTTCATGAACACTGAAGCTTTCTTT

J: TRBJ1-2
V: TRBV12-5
size: .
D: .
CDR3: CASGPGPGSYGYTF
DNA: TGTGCTAGTGGCCCGGGCCCCGGGAGCTATGGCTACACCTTC

J: TRBJ2-7
V: TRBV10-1
size: .
D: TRBD1
CDR3: CASSERDRGLEEQYF
DNA: TGCGCCAGCAGTGAACGGGACAGGGGGCTCGAAGAGCAGTACTTC

J: TRBJ1-2
V: TRBV6-4
size: .
D: .
CDR3: CASSEDWGGYGYTF
DNA: TGTGCCAGCAGTGAAGACTGGGGGGGATATGGCTACACCTTC

J: TRBJ1-2
V: TRBV9
size: .
D: TRBD1
CDR3: CASSASGGAYGYTF
DNA: TGTGCCAGCAGCGCCTCAGGGGGCGCGTATGGCTACACCTTC

J: TRBJ1-2
V: TRBV7-2
size: .
D: .
CDR3: CASSLVTASNYGYTF
DNA: TGTGCCAGCAGCTTAGTCACGGCCTCTAACTATGGCTACACCTTC

J: TRBJ2-5
V: TRBV5-1
size: few
D: TRBD1
CDR3: CASSFVGQQQETQYF
DNA: TGCGCCAGCAGTTTTGTGGGACAGCAACAAGAGACCCAGTACTTC

J: TRBJ1-3
V: TRBV7-2
size: once
D: TRBD1
CDR3: CASSFTTGPGNTIYF
DNA: TGTGCCAGCAGCTTTACGACAGGGCCTGGAAACACCATATATTTT

J: TRBJ2-1
V: TRBV19
size: .
D: TRBD2
CDR3: CASSTSGGNNEQFF
DNA: TGTGCCAGTAGTACTAGCGGGGGAAACAATGAGCAGTTCTTC

J: TRBJ2-5
V: TRBV18
size: .
D: .
CDR3: CASSSRGEETQYF
DNA: TGTGCCAGCTCATCTAGGGGAGAGGAGACCCAGTACTTC

J: TRBJ1-1
V: TRBV5-1
size: .
D: .
CDR3: CASSPVGGGRTEAFF
DNA: TGCGCCAGCAGCCCCGTTGGAGGGGGGAGAACTGAAGCTTTCTTT